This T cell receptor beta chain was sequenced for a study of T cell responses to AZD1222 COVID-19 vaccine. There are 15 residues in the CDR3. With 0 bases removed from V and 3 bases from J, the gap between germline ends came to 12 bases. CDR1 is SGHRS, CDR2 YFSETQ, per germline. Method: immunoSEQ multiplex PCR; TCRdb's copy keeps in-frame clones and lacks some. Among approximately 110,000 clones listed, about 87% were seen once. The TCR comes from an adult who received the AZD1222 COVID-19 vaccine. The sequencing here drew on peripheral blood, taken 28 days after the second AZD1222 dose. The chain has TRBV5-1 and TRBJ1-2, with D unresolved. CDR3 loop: CASSLAPGYDYGYTF. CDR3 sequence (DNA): TGCGCCAGCAGCTTGGCCCCGGGTTACGACTATGGCTACACCTTC.